These T cell receptor beta chains were read from a single sample in a study of cytotoxic CD8 clonotypes in ibrutinib-treated CLL. Sequencing used immunoSEQ multiplex PCR; TCRdb keeps in-frame clones, though not all of them. The sample has about 200,000 clones, over 60% seen once. This specimen consisted of PBMCs, obtained after 24 months of ibrutinib treatment. The receptors come from a human donor with chronic lymphocytic leukemia. Each CDR3 is given with its conserved first and last residue. A D gene is named only where the DNA matches it firmly. Rows give clone size only sometimes, using once, few, many, or a class for an expanded clone.

abundance: NA; v_gene: TRBV19; d_gene: NA; j_gene: TRBJ2-1; CDR3aa: CASSKGGDLGEQFF; CDR3nt: TGTGCCAGTAGTAAAGGAGGGGACTTGGGTGAGCAGTTCTTC
abundance: NA; v_gene: TRBV7-2; d_gene: NA; j_gene: TRBJ2-1; CDR3aa: CASSSGAYNEQFF; CDR3nt: TGTGCCAGCAGTTCCGGAGCCTACAATGAGCAGTTCTTC
abundance: NA; v_gene: TRBV29-1; d_gene: NA; j_gene: TRBJ1-1; CDR3aa: CSATEGGNTEAFF; CDR3nt: TGCAGCGCCACTGAGGGGGGGAACACTGAAGCTTTCTTT
abundance: NA; v_gene: TRBV5-1; d_gene: TRBD1; j_gene: TRBJ1-4; CDR3aa: CASSLEGGGEKLFF; CDR3nt: TGCGCCAGCAGCTTGGAAGGGGGCGGCGAAAAACTGTTTTTT
abundance: NA; v_gene: TRBV2; d_gene: NA; j_gene: TRBJ1-2; CDR3aa: CASNYQGPNYGYTF; CDR3nt: TGTGCCAGCAACTACCAGGGGCCTAACTATGGCTACACCTTC
abundance: NA; v_gene: TRBV15; d_gene: NA; j_gene: TRBJ1-3; CDR3aa: CATTTGDTGNTIYF; CDR3nt: TGTGCCACCACGACCGGGGACACTGGAAACACCATATATTTT
abundance: NA; v_gene: TRBV5-1; d_gene: NA; j_gene: TRBJ2-1; CDR3aa: CASRLALGNNEQFF; CDR3nt: TGCGCCAGCAGACTAGCCCTAGGGAACAATGAGCAGTTCTTC
abundance: few; v_gene: TRBV27; d_gene: TRBD1; j_gene: TRBJ2-1; CDR3aa: CASSLSSQGAGNEQFF; CDR3nt: TGTGCCAGCAGTTTATCGTCTCAGGGGGCGGGCAATGAGCAGTTCTTC
abundance: NA; v_gene: TRBV2; d_gene: NA; j_gene: TRBJ1-4; CDR3aa: CASGSGSNSGEKLFF; CDR3nt: TGTGCCAGCGGGTCAGGGAGTAATAGTGGTGAAAAACTGTTTTTT
abundance: NA; v_gene: TRBV4-2; d_gene: NA; j_gene: TRBJ2-5; CDR3aa: CASSQGGVQETQYF; CDR3nt: TGTGCCAGCAGCCAAGGTGGCGTCCAAGAGACCCAGTACTTC
abundance: NA; v_gene: TRBV18; d_gene: NA; j_gene: TRBJ2-2; CDR3aa: CASSAGRDTGELFF; CDR3nt: TGTGCCAGCTCAGCTGGACGGGACACCGGGGAGCTGTTTTTT
abundance: NA; v_gene: TRBV25-1; d_gene: NA; j_gene: TRBJ2-7; CDR3aa: CASSWSLYEQYF; CDR3nt: TGTGCCAGCAGTTGGAGTCTTTACGAGCAGTACTTC
abundance: once; v_gene: TRBV27; d_gene: NA; j_gene: TRBJ2-3; CDR3aa: CASSHRQKPYF; CDR3nt: TGTGCCAGCAGTCACAGACAGAAACCGTATTTT
abundance: NA; v_gene: TRBV10-3; d_gene: TRBD1; j_gene: TRBJ2-5; CDR3aa: CACGDRGETQYF; CDR3nt: TGTGCCTGCGGGGACAGGGGAGAGACCCAGTACTTC
abundance: NA; v_gene: TRBV25-1; d_gene: NA; j_gene: TRBJ1-1; CDR3aa: CASSRLGAEAFF; CDR3nt: TGTGCCAGCAGTAGATTAGGCGCTGAAGCTTTCTTT
abundance: few; v_gene: TRBV5-4; d_gene: TRBD2; j_gene: TRBJ2-3; CDR3aa: CASSPKIAGGGTDTQYF; CDR3nt: TGTGCCAGCAGCCCGAAGATAGCGGGAGGAGGCACAGATACGCAGTATTTT
abundance: NA; v_gene: TRBV7-2; d_gene: NA; j_gene: TRBJ2-7; CDR3aa: CASSSPRGGSHYEQYF; CDR3nt: TGTGCCAGCAGCTCGCCCAGGGGGGGGAGCCACTACGAGCAGTACTTC